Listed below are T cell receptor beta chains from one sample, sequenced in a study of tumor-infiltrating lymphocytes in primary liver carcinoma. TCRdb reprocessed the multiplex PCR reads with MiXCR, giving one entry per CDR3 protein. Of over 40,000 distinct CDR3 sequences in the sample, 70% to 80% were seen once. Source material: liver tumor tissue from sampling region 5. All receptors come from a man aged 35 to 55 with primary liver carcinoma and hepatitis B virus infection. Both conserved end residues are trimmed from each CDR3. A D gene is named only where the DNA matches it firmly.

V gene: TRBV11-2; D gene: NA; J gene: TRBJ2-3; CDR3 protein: ASSSVVGRATDMQF
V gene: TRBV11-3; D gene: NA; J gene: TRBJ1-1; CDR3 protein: TSSLAVNTEAF
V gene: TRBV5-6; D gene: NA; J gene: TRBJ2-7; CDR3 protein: ASNSLMGYEQY
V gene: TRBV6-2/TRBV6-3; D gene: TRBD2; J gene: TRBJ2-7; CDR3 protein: ASSYDWRTSGIYEQY
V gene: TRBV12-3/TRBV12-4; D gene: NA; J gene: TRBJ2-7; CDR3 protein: ASSLVRPFEQY
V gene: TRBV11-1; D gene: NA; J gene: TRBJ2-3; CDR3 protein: DSSSGGSSDGARTDTRY
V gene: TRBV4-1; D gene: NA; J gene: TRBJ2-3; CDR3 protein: ASSQANSGAHADTQY
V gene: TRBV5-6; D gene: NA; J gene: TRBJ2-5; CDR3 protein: ASSLAGNQETQY
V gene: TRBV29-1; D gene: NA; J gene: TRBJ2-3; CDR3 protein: SVLCSRGADTQY
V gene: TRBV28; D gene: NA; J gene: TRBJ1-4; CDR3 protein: ASSPPTGGEKLF
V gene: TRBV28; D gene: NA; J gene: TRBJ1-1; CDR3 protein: ASSLGRLAEAF
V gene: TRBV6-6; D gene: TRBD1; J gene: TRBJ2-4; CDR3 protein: TSRSDGLRGPMY
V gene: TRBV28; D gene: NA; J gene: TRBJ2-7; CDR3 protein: ASSEGLVSYERY
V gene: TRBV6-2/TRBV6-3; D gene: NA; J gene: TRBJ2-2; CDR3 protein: ASSAPVTGELF
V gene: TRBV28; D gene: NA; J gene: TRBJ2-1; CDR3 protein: VSSSSLGHPGF
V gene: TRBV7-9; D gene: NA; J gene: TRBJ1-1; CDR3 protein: ASSSPGGGTEAF
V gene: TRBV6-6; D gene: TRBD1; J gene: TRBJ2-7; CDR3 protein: ASSPGGEQY
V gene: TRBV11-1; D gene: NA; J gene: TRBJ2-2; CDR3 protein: ASSFWDTVKLF
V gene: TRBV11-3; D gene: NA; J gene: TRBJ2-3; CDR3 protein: ARSPVGGPTDTQY
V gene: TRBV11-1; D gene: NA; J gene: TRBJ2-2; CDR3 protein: ASNYTGPFSGEPF
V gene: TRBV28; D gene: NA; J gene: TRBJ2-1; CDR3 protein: ASSSSLGRPGF
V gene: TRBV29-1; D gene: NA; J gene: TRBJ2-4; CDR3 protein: SVRIGGGNIQY
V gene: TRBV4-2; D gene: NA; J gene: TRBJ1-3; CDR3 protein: AISHLQGSGNIIY
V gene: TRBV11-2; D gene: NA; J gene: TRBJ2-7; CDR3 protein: DSSPVGYEQY
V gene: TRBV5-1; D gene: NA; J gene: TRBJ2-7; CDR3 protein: TSNWRSYDEQY
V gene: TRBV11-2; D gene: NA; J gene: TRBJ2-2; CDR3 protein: ATGPGRAGENTRELF
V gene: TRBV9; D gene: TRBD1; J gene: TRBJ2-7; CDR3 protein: ASSVNDRGGAEQY
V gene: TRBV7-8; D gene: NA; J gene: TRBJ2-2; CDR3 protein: ASSLARLGGNTGELF
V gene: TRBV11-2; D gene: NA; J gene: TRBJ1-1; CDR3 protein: AGSLCLNTEAF
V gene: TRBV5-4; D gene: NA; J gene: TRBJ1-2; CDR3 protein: VSSLGLGGGPQSGQGYT
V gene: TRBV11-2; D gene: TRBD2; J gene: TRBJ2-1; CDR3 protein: TSNFQWVPGTSRSHEQF
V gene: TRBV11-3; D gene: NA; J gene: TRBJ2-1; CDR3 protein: GSSVRGWDNEQF
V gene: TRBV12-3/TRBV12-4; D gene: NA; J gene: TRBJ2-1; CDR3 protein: ATRQGWAGDSNERF
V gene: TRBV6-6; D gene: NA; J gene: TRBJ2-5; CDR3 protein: ASSYLGGGRETQY
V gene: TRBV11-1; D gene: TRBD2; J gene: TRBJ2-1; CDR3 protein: PSSLYGSAGGSYNERF
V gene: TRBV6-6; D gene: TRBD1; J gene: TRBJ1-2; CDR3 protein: VSSSDDGTGYSYT
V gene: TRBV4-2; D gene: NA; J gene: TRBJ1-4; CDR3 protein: ASAPGRTHEKLF
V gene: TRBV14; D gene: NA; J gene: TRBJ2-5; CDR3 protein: ASSLGPPVETQY
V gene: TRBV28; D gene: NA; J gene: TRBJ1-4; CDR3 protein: ASSLIGPVNTGVQNEKLF
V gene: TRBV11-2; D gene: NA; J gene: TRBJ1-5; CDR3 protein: ASSLVGVTGSNQRQH
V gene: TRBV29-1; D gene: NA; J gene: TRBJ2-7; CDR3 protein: SVSISAYEQY
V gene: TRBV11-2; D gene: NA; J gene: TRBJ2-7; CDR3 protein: ASSLRLSGENEQY
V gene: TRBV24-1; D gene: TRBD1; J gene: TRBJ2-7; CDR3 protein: AFSDSGQGKDEQY
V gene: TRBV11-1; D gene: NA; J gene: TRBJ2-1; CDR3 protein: ASSLYHSAGRSYNELF
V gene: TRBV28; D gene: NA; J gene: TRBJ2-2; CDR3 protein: ASRRGELF